This is a list of T cell receptor beta chains from one sample in a study of CD49a tissue-resident CD8 T cells in human skin. TCRdb keeps only in-frame clones here, not all; method: immunoSEQ multiplex PCR. The sample includes roughly 1,500 clones, around two thirds of them seen just once. Sequencing was performed on CLA- CD8+ effector memory T cells sorted from blood. Source of these receptors: a human donor in good health. CDR3s include the opening cysteine and the closing phenylalanine or tryptophan. D genes are given only for firm matches. The listing skips clone size in some rows; elsewhere it reads once, few, many or a size class.

clone_size	v_call	j_call	d_call	cdr3_nt	cdr3_aa
NA	TRBV28	TRBJ2-7	TRBD1	TGTGCCAGCACTAAGACAGGGGTGGCTCTAGAGCGCAACGAGCAGTACTTC	CASTKTGVALERNEQYF
NA	TRBV6-1	TRBJ2-3	TRBD1	TGTGCCAGCAGCCCTTCGACAGGGGGAGCAGATACGCAGTATTTT	CASSPSTGGADTQYF
NA	TRBV27	TRBJ2-7	TRBD2	TGTGCCAGCAGTTTATCTGGGGGGACTAGCTACTACGAGCAGTACTTC	CASSLSGGTSYYEQYF
NA	TRBV6-5	TRBJ2-5	NA	TGTGCCAGCAGTGCCCTTGTGGGGAGTGGCGAGACCCAGTACTTC	CASSALVGSGETQYF
NA	TRBV27	TRBJ2-7	NA	TGTGCCAGCAGTTTGGCGAGTAGCGAAATATCCTACGAGCAGTACTTC	CASSLASSEISYEQYF
NA	TRBV5-6	TRBJ1-5	TRBD1	TGTGCCAGCAGCTTGGCAGGGGGGTTTGGCAATCAGCCCCAGCATTTT	CASSLAGGFGNQPQHF
NA	TRBV6-4	TRBJ2-1	NA	TGTGCCAGCAGTGTTTCGTGGGAGCATAATGAGCAGTTCTTC	CASSVSWEHNEQFF
NA	TRBV6-5	TRBJ1-5	TRBD1	TGTGCCAGCAGTGCAGGACAGGAGAGTTATCAGCCCCAGCATTTT	CASSAGQESYQPQHF
NA	TRBV6-4	TRBJ2-1	TRBD2	TGTGCCAGCAGTGACGTAGCGGGGAGCGGGAATGAGCAGTTCTTC	CASSDVAGSGNEQFF
NA	TRBV15	TRBJ2-5	TRBD2	TGTGCCACCAGCAGAGGGACTAGCGGGGAAGAGACCCAGTACTTC	CATSRGTSGEETQYF
NA	TRBV7-9	TRBJ2-5	NA	TGTGCCAGCAGCTTAGTTGGGCGGGAAGAGACCCAGTACTTC	CASSLVGREETQYF
NA	TRBV28	TRBJ2-1	TRBD2	TGTGCCAGCACTCGCGGGGGAGGCCGGTTGGAGCAGTTCTTC	CASTRGGGRLEQFF
NA	TRBV19	TRBJ2-1	TRBD2	TGTGCCAGTAGTCTCTACTTAGCGGGAGGGGGGGACAATGAGCAGTTCTTC	CASSLYLAGGGDNEQFF
NA	TRBV6-1	TRBJ2-1	TRBD2	TGTGCCAGCACCTCGACTAGCGGGAGTTACAATGAGCAGTTCTTC	CASTSTSGSYNEQFF
NA	TRBV6-4	TRBJ2-3	TRBD2	TGTGCCAGCAGTGACTCGGTAGCGGGAGCAGATACGCAGTATTTT	CASSDSVAGADTQYF
hyperexpanded	TRBV5-4	TRBJ2-7	TRBD1	TGTGCCAGCAGCTTCAGGGGACAGGGAAACTACGAGCAGTACTTC	CASSFRGQGNYEQYF
once	TRBV6-4	TRBJ2-3	TRBD2	TGTGCCAGCAGTGAAAATGCGGGAGACACAGATACGCAGTATTTT	CASSENAGDTDTQYF
NA	TRBV4-2	TRBJ2-6	TRBD1	TGTGCCAGCAGCCCTGGGACAGGGGGCTCCGGGGCCAACGTCCTGACTTTC	CASSPGTGGSGANVLTF
NA	TRBV21-1	TRBJ2-5	NA	TGTGCCAGCAGCAAAGCGGGACTAGCGGGAGAAGAGACCCAGTACTTC	CASSKAGLAGEETQYF
NA	TRBV6-1	TRBJ1-4	TRBD1	TGTGCCAGCAGTCCGACAGGGGAGGCTGAAAAACTGTTTTTT	CASSPTGEAEKLFF
NA	TRBV6-5	TRBJ2-3	NA	TGTGCCAGCCACAGGAGCCCTAGCACAGATACGCAGTATTTT	CASHRSPSTDTQYF
once	TRBV4-2	TRBJ2-1	NA	TGTGCCAGCAGCCCCACTCCGGAGTCCTACAATGAGCAGTTCTTC	CASSPTPESYNEQFF
NA	TRBV6-1	TRBJ1-6	NA	TGTGCCAGCAGCGGGATGCTTGATAATTCACCCCTCCACTTT	CASSGMLDNSPLHF
few	TRBV7-6	TRBJ1-5	TRBD1	TGTGCCAGCAGCCCCGGACAGGCTCTTAGCAATCAGCCCCAGCATTTT	CASSPGQALSNQPQHF
NA	TRBV6-5	TRBJ1-3	NA	TGTGCCAGCACTGACGACAGGTTCTCTGGAAACACCATATATTTT	CASTDDRFSGNTIYF
NA	TRBV6-4	TRBJ2-7	NA	TGTGCCAGCAGTGAGTCCGCGGATGCCTACGAGCAGTACTTC	CASSESADAYEQYF
once	TRBV6-1	TRBJ2-1	TRBD1	TGTGCCAGCAGCGCGGTTACAGGGGGTGGCGATGAGCAGTTCTTC	CASSAVTGGGDEQFF
NA	TRBV27	TRBJ1-1	TRBD1	TGTGCCAGCAGTTTAACGGGACAGAGGCTTGAAGCTTTCTTT	CASSLTGQRLEAFF
NA	TRBV18	TRBJ2-4	NA	TGTGCCAGCTCCCCCAGCGAGGTCGGGAACCAAAACATTCAGTACTTC	CASSPSEVGNQNIQYF
NA	TRBV28	TRBJ1-6	NA	TGTGCCAGCTCGCCCGCTGCAGACTCATATTCACCCCTCCACTTT	CASSPAADSYSPLHF
NA	TRBV28	TRBJ2-7	TRBD2	TGTGCCAGCAGTCTCACTAGCGGAGGGGACTACGAGCAGTACTTC	CASSLTSGGDYEQYF
NA	TRBV19	TRBJ2-6	NA	TGTGCCAGTAGTACAGGGCTGGGTGGGGCCAACGTCCTGACTTTC	CASSTGLGGANVLTF
few	TRBV28	TRBJ2-3	TRBD2	TGTGCCAGCAGTGTTTCCGGGACTAGCGGGAGTTCGCTCTTAGATACGCAGTATTTT	CASSVSGTSGSSLLDTQYF
once	TRBV19	TRBJ2-1	NA	TGTGCCAGTAGTATCATCGAGGGTACTGGCAATGAGCAGTTCTTC	CASSIIEGTGNEQFF
NA	TRBV5-1	TRBJ1-6	TRBD1	TGCGCCAGCAGCTTTCACGACAGGGGTTCACCCCTCCACTTT	CASSFHDRGSPLHF
hyperexpanded	TRBV2	TRBJ2-1	TRBD1	TGTGCCAGCAGTGAATGGACAGGGGATGGGGATGAGCAGTTCTTC	CASSEWTGDGDEQFF
NA	TRBV7-9	TRBJ2-5	TRBD2	TGTGCCAGCAGCTTAGTCGGGAGGATCGAGACCCAGTACTTC	CASSLVGRIETQYF
NA	TRBV28	TRBJ1-1	NA	TGTGCCAGCAGTAGTTTCCCCACTGGGCAGGGGAACACTGAAGCTTTCTTT	CASSSFPTGQGNTEAFF
NA	TRBV6-4	TRBJ2-3	NA	TGTGCCAGCAGTTACTCCCCAGAAGATACGCAGTATTTT	CASSYSPEDTQYF
NA	TRBV6-1	TRBJ2-5	TRBD1	TGTGCCAGCAGTGAAGCCGCGACAGGGGCGGAGACCCAGTACTTC	CASSEAATGAETQYF
NA	TRBV2	TRBJ2-1	NA	TGTGCCAGCAGATTGGCGGGAACGGATGAGCAGTTCTTC	CASRLAGTDEQFF
few	TRBV4-2	TRBJ2-7	TRBD1	TGTGCCAGCAGCCAAGATGAAGGGACAGCCTACGAGCAGTACTTC	CASSQDEGTAYEQYF
NA	TRBV7-8	TRBJ2-7	TRBD1	TGTGCCAGCAGCTTCACAGGGGTCGAGCAGTACTTC	CASSFTGVEQYF
NA	TRBV6-4	TRBJ2-3	NA	TGTGCCAGCAGTGATAAGGGGGACACAGATACGCAGTATTTT	CASSDKGDTDTQYF
medium-sized	TRBV6-1	TRBJ1-5	NA	TGTGCCAGCAGTGAAGATGCCGGGTCGTACCAGCCCCAGCATTTT	CASSEDAGSYQPQHF
few	TRBV6-1	TRBJ2-3	TRBD2	TGTGCCAGCAGTCGACTAGCGGAGGGGCCAGATACGCAGTATTTT	CASSRLAEGPDTQYF